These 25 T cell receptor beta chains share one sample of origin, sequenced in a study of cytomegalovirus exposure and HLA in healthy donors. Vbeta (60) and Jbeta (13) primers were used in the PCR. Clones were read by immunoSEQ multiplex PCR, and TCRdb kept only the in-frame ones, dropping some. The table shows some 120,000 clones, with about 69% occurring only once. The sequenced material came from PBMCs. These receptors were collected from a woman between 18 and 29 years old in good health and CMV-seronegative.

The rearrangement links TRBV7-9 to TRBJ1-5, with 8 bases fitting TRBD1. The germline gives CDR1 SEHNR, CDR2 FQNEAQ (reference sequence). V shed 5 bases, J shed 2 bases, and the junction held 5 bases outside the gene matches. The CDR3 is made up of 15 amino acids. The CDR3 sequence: CASSTSTGGNQPQHF. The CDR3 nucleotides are TGTGCCAGCAGCACTTCGACAGGGGGCAATCAGCCCCAGCATTTT.

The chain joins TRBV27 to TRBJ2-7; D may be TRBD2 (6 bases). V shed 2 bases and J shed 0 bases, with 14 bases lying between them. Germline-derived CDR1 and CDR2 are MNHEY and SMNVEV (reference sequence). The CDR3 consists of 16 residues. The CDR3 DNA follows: TGTGCCAGCAGTTTAATTCGGGGGAAGAGCTCCTACGAGCAGTACTTC. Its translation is CASSLIRGKSSYEQYF.

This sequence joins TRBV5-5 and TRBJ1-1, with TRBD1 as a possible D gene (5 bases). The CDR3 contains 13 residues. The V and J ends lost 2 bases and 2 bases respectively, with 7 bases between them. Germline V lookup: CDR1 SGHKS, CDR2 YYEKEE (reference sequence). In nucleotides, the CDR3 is TGTGCCAGCAGCTTCCAGGGTAACACTGAAGCTTTCTTT. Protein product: CASSFQGNTEAFF.

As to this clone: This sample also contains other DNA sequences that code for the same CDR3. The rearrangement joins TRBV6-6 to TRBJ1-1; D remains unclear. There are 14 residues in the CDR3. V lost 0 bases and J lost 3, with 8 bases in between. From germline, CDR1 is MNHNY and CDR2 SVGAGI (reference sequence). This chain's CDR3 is CASSYSGGDTEAFF. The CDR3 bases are TGTGCCAGCAGTTACTCCGGCGGGGACACTGAAGCTTTCTTT.

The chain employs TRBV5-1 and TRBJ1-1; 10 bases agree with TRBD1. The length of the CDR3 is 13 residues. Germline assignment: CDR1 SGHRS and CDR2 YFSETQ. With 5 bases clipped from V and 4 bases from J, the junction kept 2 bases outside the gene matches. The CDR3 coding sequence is TGCGCCAGCAGGACAGGGGGCACCACTGAAGCTTTCTTT. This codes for CASRTGGTTEAFF.

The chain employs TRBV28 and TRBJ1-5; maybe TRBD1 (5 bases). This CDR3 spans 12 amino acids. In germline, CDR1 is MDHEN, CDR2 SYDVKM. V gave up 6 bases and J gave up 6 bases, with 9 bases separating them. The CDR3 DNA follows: TGTGCCAGCAGCTTCAGGGCTCAGCCCCAGCATTTT. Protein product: CASSFRAQPQHF.

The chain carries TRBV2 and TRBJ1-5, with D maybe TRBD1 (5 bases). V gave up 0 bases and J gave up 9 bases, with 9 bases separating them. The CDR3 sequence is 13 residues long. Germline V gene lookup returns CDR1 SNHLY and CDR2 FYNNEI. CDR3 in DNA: TGTGCCAGCAGTGAAGCGCCGGGGGGGCCCCAGCATTTT. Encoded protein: CASSEAPGGPQHF.

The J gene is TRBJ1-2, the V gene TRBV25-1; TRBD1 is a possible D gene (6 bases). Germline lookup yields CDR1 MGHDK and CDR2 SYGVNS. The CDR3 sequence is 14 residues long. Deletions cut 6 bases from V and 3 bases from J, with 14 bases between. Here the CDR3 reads CASSRGGGDYGYTF. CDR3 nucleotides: TGTGCCAGCAGCCGAGGCGGGGGCGACTATGGCTACACCTTC.

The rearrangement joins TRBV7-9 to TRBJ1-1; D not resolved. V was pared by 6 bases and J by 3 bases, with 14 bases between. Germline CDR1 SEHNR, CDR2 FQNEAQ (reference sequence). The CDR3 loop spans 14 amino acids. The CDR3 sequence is CASRPEGQHTEAFF. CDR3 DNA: TGTGCCAGCAGACCGGAGGGTCAGCACACTGAAGCTTTCTTT.

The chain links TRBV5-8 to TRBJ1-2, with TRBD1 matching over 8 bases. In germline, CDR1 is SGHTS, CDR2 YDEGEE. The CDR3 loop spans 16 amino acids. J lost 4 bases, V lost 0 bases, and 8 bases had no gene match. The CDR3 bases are TGTGCCAGCAGCTTGGACAGGGGGTCGAGGCCCTATGGCTACACCTTC. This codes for CASSLDRGSRPYGYTF.

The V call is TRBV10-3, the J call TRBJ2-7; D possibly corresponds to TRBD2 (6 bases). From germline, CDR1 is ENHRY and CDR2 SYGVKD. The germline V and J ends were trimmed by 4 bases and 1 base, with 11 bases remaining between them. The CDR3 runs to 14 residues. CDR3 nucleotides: TGTGCCATCAGTGCGGGTAGCGGTTCCTACGAGCAGTACTTC. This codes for CAISAGSGSYEQYF.

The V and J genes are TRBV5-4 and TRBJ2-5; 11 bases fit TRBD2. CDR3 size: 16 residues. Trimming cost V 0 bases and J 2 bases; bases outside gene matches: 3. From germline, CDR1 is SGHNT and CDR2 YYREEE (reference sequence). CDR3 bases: TGTGCCAGCAGCTTGGATGCTAGCGGGGGGCAAGAGACCCAGTACTTC. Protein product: CASSLDASGGQETQYF.

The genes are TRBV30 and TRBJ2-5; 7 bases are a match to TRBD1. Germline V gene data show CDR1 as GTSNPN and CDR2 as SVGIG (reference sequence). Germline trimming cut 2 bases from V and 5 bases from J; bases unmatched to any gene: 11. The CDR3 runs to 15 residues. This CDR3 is CAWSNPSNRGETQYF. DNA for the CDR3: TGTGCCTGGAGTAATCCATCAAACAGGGGTGAGACCCAGTACTTC.

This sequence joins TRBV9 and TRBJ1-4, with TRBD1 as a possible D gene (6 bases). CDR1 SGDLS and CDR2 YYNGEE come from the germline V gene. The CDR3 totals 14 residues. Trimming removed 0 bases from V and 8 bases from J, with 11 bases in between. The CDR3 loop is CASSVGSGDEKLFF. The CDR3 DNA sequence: TGTGCCAGCAGCGTAGGATCAGGGGACGAAAAACTGTTTTTT.

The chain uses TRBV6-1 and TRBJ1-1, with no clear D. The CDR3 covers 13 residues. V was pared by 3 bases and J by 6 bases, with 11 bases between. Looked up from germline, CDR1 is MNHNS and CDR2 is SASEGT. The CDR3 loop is CASSDLEFPEAFF. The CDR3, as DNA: TGTGCCAGCAGTGATCTGGAGTTTCCTGAAGCTTTCTTT.

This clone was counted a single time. CDR3 loop: CASRGGTGYTEAFF. In DNA, the CDR3 is TGTGCCAGCAGGGGAGGGACAGGTTACACTGAAGCTTTCTTT. V usage is TRBV6-1 and J usage is TRBJ1-1, with 8 bases fitting TRBD1. The junction had 6 bases not matched to a gene; V was cut back by 6 bases and J by 3 bases. The CDR3 covers 14 residues. The V gene's germline CDR1 is MNHNS and CDR2 SASEGT.

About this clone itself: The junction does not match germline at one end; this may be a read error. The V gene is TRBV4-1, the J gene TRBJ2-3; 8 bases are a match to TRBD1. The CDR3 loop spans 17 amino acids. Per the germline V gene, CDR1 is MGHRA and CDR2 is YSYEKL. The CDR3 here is CASSKDRTGPPTDTQYF. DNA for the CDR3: TGCGCCAGCAGCAAAGACAGGACAGGGCCACCCACAGATACGCAGTATTTT.

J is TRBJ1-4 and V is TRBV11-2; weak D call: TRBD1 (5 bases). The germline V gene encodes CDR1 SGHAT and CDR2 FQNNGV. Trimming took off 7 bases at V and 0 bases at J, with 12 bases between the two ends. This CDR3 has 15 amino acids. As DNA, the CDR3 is TGTGCCAGCAATGGGGTAGGGGCAACTAATGAAAAACTGTTTTTT. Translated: CASNGVGATNEKLFF.

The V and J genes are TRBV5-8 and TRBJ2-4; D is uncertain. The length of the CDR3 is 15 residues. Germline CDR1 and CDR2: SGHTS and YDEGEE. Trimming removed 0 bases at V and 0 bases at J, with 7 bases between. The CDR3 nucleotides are TGTGCCAGCAGCTTGGTCCAGGTAGCCAAAAACATTCAGTACTTC. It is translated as CASSLVQVAKNIQYF.

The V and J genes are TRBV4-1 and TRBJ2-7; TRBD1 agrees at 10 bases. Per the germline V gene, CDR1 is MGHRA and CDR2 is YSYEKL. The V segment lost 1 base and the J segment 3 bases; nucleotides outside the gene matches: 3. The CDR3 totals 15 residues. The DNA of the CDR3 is TGCGCCAGCAGCCAAGGACAGGGGGCGAGCTACGAGCAGTACTTC. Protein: CASSQGQGASYEQYF.

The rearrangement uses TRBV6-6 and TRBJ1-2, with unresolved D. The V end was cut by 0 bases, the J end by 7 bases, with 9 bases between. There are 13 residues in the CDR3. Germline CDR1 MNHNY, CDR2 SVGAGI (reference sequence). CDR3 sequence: CASSYSMGSGYTF. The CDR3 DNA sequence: TGTGCCAGCAGTTACTCGATGGGGAGTGGCTACACCTTC.

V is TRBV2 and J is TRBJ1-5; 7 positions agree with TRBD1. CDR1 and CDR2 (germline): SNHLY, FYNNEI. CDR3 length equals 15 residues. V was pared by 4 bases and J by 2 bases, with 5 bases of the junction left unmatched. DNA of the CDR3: TGTGCCAGCAGTGTGGGGCAGGGGGGCAATCAGCCCCAGCATTTT. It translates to CASSVGQGGNQPQHF. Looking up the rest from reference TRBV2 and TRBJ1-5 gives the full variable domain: EPEVTQTPSHQVTQMGQEVILRCVPISNHLYFYWYRQILGQKVEFLVSFYNNEISEKSEIFDDQFSVERPDGSNFTLKIRSTKLEDSAMYFCASSVGQGGNQPQHFGDGTRLSIL.

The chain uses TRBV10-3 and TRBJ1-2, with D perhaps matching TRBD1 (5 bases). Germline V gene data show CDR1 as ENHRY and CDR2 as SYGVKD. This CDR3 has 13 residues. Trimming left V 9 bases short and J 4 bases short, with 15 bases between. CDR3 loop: CAITPGFGYGYTF. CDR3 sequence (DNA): TGTGCCATAACTCCAGGGTTTGGCTATGGCTACACCTTC.

The CDR3 reads CASSLDYRTGRTGELFF. DNA for the CDR3: TGTGCCAGCAGTTTAGATTACCGGACAGGGAGGACCGGGGAGCTGTTTTTT. This chain joins TRBV28 and TRBJ2-2, with 8 bases fitting TRBD1. The germline V gene encodes CDR1 MDHEN and CDR2 SYDVKM. The length of the CDR3 is 17 residues. V shed 2 bases, J shed 5 bases, and the junction held 10 bases outside the gene matches.

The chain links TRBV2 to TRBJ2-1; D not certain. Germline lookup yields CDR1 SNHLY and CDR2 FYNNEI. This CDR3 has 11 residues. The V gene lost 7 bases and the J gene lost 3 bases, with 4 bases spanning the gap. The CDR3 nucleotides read TGTGCCAGCACGGGCTACAATGAGCAGTTCTTC. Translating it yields CASTGYNEQFF.